This T cell receptor (beta chain) comes out of a study of OX40 agonist ivuxolimab in advanced cancers. Study summary: One hepatocellular carcinoma and two cutaneous melanoma patients partially responded.

Data came from immunoSEQ multiplex PCR; TCRdb stores just in-frame clones and leaves some out. This table holds 45,000 to 50,000 clones, roughly 85% found once. The specimen was CD4+ or CD8+ T cells sorted from blood, collected in a trial of the OX40 agonist ivuxolimab. The sequence derives from an adult with an advanced solid tumor such as melanoma, head and neck, liver or kidney cancer.

CDR3 amino acids: CASSPSGGSSYNEQFF. CDR3 DNA sequence: TGTGCCAGCAGCCCAAGCGGCGGGAGCTCCTACAATGAGCAGTTCTTC. The chain combines TRBV4-2 with TRBJ2-1; TRBD2 matches at 7 bases. The V gene end was trimmed by 4 bases and the J gene end by 0 bases; junction bases not matched to a gene: 6. From germline, CDR1 is LGHNA and CDR2 YNFKEQ. This CDR3 contains 16 residues.